This TCR beta chain was retrieved from a study of blood T cells in healthy people across ages. Trimming pared 6 bases from V and 0 bases from J, leaving 12 bases between. CDR1 DFQATT and CDR2 SNEGSKA come from the germline V gene (reference sequence). The CDR3 is 14 amino acids. Sample-barcoded 5' priming and a J-beta primer mix drove a second PCR of about 6 to 12 cycles. TCRdb analysed the 5' RACE reads with MiXCR anew, one entry per CDR3 protein. The sample carries 850,000 to 1,100,000 distinct CDR3 sequences, around two fifths recorded once. The sample comprised blood. The clonotype originates from a man aged 18 to 29 in good health. The gene calls are TRBV20-1 and TRBJ2-1; TRBD2 is a possible D gene (6 bases). In nucleotides, the CDR3 is TGCAGTGCCGTCGGAGGGTTCTCCTACAATGAGCAGTTCTTC. As protein: CSAVGGFSYNEQFF.